This TCR beta chain appears in the sequencing data of a study of blood T cells in healthy people across ages. Study-level points and caveats: CMV status of donors was not determined, possibly confounding expanded clonotype changes.

This clonotype appeared a single time. Its antigen is not known. A sample-barcoded 5' primer and a J-beta primer mix were used in a second PCR of roughly 7 to 11 cycles. TCRdb independently ran MiXCR on the 5' RACE reads; one entry per CDR3 protein. The sample comprises about 1.4 million distinct CDR3 sequences, around 55% of which are singletons, and over 5.5% rests with the top ten. Drawing of peripheral blood yielded roughly 9.3 milliliters from each donor. Each sample used at least 6.5 million PBMCs. No fewer than 6 micrograms of total RNA were isolated from every sample. This TCR derives from a man aged 18 to 30 in good health. Sequenced: blood.

CDR3 DNA sequence: TGTGCCAGCACCGTGCCCGGGGGCACTGGAAACACCATATATTTT. This sequence encodes CASTVPGGTGNTIYF. The chain combines TRBV7-8 with TRBJ1-3; maybe TRBD1 (6 bases). CDR3 size: 15 residues. V was cut by 7 bases and J by 2 bases, with 15 bases left in between. CDR1 is SGHVS and CDR2 is FQNEAQ in the germline V gene.